The TCR beta chain under discussion was sequenced for a study of blood T cells in healthy people across ages. For the second PCR, which ran for about 6 to 11 cycles, a sample-barcoded 5' primer and a J-beta primer mix were used. Each CDR3 protein gets one entry after TCRdb re-called the 5' RACE reads with MiXCR. This sample has over a million distinct CDR3 sequences, with approximately 43% found just once. Per the germline V gene, CDR1 is MNHEY and CDR2 is SVGEGT. The V end was cut by 6 bases, the J end by 4 bases, with 16 bases between. There are 15 residues in the CDR3. Sequences were obtained from blood. This receptor was taken from a woman aged 18-35 years in good health. The genes are TRBV6-2 or TRBV6-3 and TRBJ2-1; the D gene is possibly TRBD2 (6 bases). This CDR3 is CASRNRDFGYNEQFF. The CDR3 coding sequence is TGTGCCAGCAGGAACCGGGACTTCGGGTACAATGAGCAGTTCTTC.